Reported below is one T cell receptor beta chain. The germline V gene has CDR1 MNHNY and CDR2 SVGAGI (reference sequence). The CDR3 length is 14 residues. V lost 3 bases and J 5 bases, leaving 13 bases between the germline ends. This sample stems from a study of cytomegalovirus exposure and HLA in healthy donors. Vbeta (60) and Jbeta (13) primers were used in the PCR. Data came from immunoSEQ multiplex PCR; TCRdb stores just in-frame clones and leaves some out. Found here are 110,000 to 150,000 clones, about four fifths of them singletons; the top ten hold around 4.5%. The clonotype originates from a woman aged 35 to 49 in good health and CMV-seropositive. The V call is TRBV6-6, the J call TRBJ1-1; no clear D gene. The sample taken for sequencing was PBMCs. The CDR3 DNA follows: TGTGCCAGCAGTTATTCCTCCTTGGCAACTGAAGCTTTCTTT. This encodes CASSYSSLATEAFF.